This TCR beta chain was sequenced for a study of CD8 T cells in ankylosing spondylitis (dated by TCRdb to about 2017). General notes on the study: To find TCR variants linked to disease, the study profiled T cell receptor beta repertoires in ankylosing spondylitis patients and healthy donors. The full study cohort was made up of about 25 ankylosing spondylitis patients and 108 healthy donors. Peripheral blood samples were taken, and synovial fluid was additionally collected from ankylosing spondylitis patients.

Reads for this sample came from an Illumina HiSeq 2500. TCR beta libraries were prepared by quantitative 5'-RACE with molecular barcodes. Concerning the study's data processing: A new computational method based on a probabilistic model of VDJ rearrangement was used to identify disease-linked TCR variants. TCRdb reprocessed the public reads (quality trimming at Q25 with fastp, clone calling with MiXCR) and kept in-frame beta chains. Entries that share a CDR3 protein sequence are merged under the most common genes and DNA. The V and J calls come from TCRdb's annotation, not from the publication. Across this sample there are 250,000 to 400,000 distinct CDR3 sequences, with around 10% seen only once. The top ten clonotypes cover 9.1% of the sample. V has 5 bases trimmed and J has 6 bases trimmed; junction bases matching no gene number 10. The CDR3 starts with the cysteine, ends with the phenylalanine, and has 15 residues. The only DNA kept is the CDR3, 45 bases in frame from the first base. The germline V gene yields SGHRS for CDR1 and YFSETQ for CDR2.

The research as a whole found: According to the report, matched synovial fluid samples from ankylosing spondylitis patients were significantly enriched for the disease-linked clones. A CD8+ phenotype was shown by the disease-linked clones, which were found at relatively low frequencies in peripheral blood. Some motif variants had previously been reported in the synovial fluid and blood of reactive arthritis patients, which suggests shared mechanisms of disease initiation. Blood from ankylosing spondylitis patients appeared to be characterized by a TCR beta motif made up of under 10 highly homologous amino acid variants.

There are many counts of this clonotype. This clone's antigen is unknown. No base quality information exists; no much larger clone differs at one position. The sequencing input was blood, either unsorted or a sorted T cell fraction (not recorded which). The receptor was isolated from a female donor with ankylosing spondylitis or in good health (not recorded which). This chain joins TRBV5-1 to TRBJ1-5, and TRBD1 matches 8 of the central bases. The CDR3 in this case is CASSLTGAEGQPQHF. Here is the DNA: TGCGCCAGCAGTCTGACAGGGGCCGAGGGTCAGCCCCAGCATTTT.